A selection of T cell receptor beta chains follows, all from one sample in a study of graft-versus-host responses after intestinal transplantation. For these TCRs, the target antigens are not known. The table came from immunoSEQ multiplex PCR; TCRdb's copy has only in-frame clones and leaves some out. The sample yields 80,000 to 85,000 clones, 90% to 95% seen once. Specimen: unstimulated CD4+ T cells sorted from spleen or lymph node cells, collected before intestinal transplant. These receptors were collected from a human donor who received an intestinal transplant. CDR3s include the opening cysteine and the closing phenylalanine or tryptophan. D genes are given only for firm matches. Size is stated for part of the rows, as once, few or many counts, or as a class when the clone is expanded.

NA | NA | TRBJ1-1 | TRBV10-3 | CAISETVNTEAFF | TGTGCCATCAGTGAAACGGTTAACACTGAAGCTTTCTTT
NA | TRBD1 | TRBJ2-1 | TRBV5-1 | CASSWAGTGEVEQFF | TGCGCCAGCAGCTGGGCCGGGACAGGGGAAGTTGAGCAGTTCTTC
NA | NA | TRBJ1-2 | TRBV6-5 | CASNGGYGYTF | TGTGCCAGCAATGGGGGGTATGGCTACACCTTC
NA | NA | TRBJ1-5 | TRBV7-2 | CASSLQGGNQPQHF | TGTGCCAGCAGCTTACAGGGCGGCAATCAGCCCCAGCATTTT
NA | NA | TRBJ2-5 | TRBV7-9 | CASSLSDRLYETQYF | TGTGCCAGCAGCCTCTCCGACAGGTTATACGAGACCCAGTACTTC
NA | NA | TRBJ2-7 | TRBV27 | CASSPRTGLSSYEQYF | TGTGCCAGCAGCCCTCGGACAGGACTAAGCTCCTACGAGCAGTACTTC
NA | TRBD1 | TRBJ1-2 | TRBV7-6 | CASSLPGGDPNYGYTF | TGTGCCAGCAGCCTCCCAGGGGGCGACCCTAACTATGGCTACACCTTC
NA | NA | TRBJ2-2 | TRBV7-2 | CASSLVWSGSGELFF | TGTGCCAGCAGCTTAGTGTGGTCAGGGTCCGGGGAGCTGTTTTTT
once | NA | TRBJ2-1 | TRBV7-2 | CASSKQSSLNNEQFF | TGTGCCAGCAGCAAACAGTCCTCGCTTAACAATGAGCAGTTCTTC
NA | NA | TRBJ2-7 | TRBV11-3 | CASSLEGGARVYEQYF | TGTGCCAGCAGCTTAGAGGGGGGAGCGAGGGTCTACGAGCAGTACTTC
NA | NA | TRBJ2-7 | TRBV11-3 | CASSLVVTRGIYEQYF | TGTGCCAGCAGCTTAGTAGTAACGAGGGGGATCTACGAGCAGTACTTC
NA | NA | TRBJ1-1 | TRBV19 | CASSIRNFEAFF | TGTGCCAGTAGTATCAGGAATTTTGAAGCTTTCTTT
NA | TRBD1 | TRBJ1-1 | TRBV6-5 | CASRRGRETEAFF | TGTGCCAGCCGAAGGGGGCGAGAGACTGAAGCTTTCTTT
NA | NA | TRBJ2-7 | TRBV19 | CASSNQAGGEQYF | TGTGCCAGTAGCAACCAAGCAGGAGGCGAGCAGTACTTC
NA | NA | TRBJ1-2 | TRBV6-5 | CASREGGDYGYTF | TGTGCCAGCAGGGAGGGCGGGGACTATGGCTACACCTTC
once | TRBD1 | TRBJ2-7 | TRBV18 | CASSPSRQGSYEQYF | TGTGCCAGCTCACCATCCCGACAGGGTAGTTACGAGCAGTACTTC
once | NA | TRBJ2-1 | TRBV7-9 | CASSSTGGHNNEQFF | TGTGCCAGCAGCTCCACGGGGGGACACAACAATGAGCAGTTCTTC
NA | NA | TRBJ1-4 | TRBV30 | CAWSEHPEKLFF | TGTGCCTGGAGTGAGCATCCAGAAAAACTGTTTTTT
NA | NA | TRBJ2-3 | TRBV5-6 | CASSLGGALSTDTQYF | TGTGCCAGCAGCTTAGGCGGGGCCCTCAGCACAGATACGCAGTATTTT
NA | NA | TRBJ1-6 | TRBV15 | CATSRGGNNSPLHF | TGTGCCACCAGCAGAGGAGGGAATAATTCACCCCTCCACTTT
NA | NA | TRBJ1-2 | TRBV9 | CASSAVTVGYTF | TGTGCCAGCAGCGCAGTGACAGTTGGCTACACCTTC
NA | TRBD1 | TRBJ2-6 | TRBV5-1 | CASGTGTGANVLTF | TGCGCCAGCGGGACAGGGACCGGGGCCAACGTCCTGACTTTC
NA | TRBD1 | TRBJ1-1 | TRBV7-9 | CASSFITGTGTEAFF | TGTGCCAGCAGCTTCATCACCGGGACAGGGACTGAAGCTTTCTTT
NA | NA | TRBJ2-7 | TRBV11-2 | CASSLGGTRGAYEQYF | TGTGCCAGCAGCTTAGGGGGCACGCGCGGGGCCTACGAGCAGTACTTC
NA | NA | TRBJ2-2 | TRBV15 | CATSRAGNTGELFF | TGTGCCACCAGCAGAGCAGGGAACACCGGGGAGCTGTTTTTT
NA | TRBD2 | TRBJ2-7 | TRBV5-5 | CASSLAGGPYEQYF | TGTGCCAGCAGCTTGGCGGGGGGACCGTACGAGCAGTACTTC
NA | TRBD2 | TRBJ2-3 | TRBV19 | CASSIRLAVEDTQYF | TGTGCCAGTAGTATAAGACTAGCCGTTGAAGATACGCAGTATTTT
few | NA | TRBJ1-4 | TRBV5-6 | CASSIAGIGTNEKLFF | TGTGCCAGCAGCATTGCAGGGATAGGGACTAATGAAAAACTGTTTTTT
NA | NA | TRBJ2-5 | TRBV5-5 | CASSYPGSQETQYF | TGTGCCAGCAGCTACCCGGGGTCCCAAGAGACCCAGTACTTC
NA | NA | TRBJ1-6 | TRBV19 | CASSTRAGLNNSPLHF | TGTGCCAGTAGTACCCGCGCGGGGTTGAATAATTCACCCCTCCACTTT
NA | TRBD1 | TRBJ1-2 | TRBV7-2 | CASSLGQGAGGYTF | TGTGCCAGCAGCTTAGGACAGGGGGCGGGTGGCTACACCTTC
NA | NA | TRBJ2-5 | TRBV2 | CASKIGWGGGETQYF | TGTGCCAGTAAAATTGGATGGGGCGGCGGAGAGACCCAGTACTTC
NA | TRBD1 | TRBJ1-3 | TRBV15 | CATSSQGQTGNTIYF | TGTGCCACCAGCAGCCAGGGACAGACTGGAAACACCATATATTTT
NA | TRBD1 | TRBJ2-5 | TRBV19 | CASSIVGGASETQYF | TGTGCCAGTAGTATAGTAGGGGGCGCATCAGAGACCCAGTACTTC
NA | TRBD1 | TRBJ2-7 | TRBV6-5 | CASSRTGVPIYEQYF | TGTGCCAGCAGTAGAACAGGGGTCCCAATCTACGAGCAGTACTTC
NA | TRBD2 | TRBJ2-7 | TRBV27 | CASSLYGDLAGAGSYEQYF | TGTGCCAGCAGTTTATACGGGGACCTAGCGGGGGCCGGCTCCTACGAGCAGTACTTC
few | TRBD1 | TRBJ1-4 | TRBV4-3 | CASSLKGQSNEKLFF | TGCGCCAGCAGCTTAAAGGGACAGTCTAATGAAAAACTGTTTTTT
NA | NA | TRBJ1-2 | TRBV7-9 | CASTLGGGAYYGYTF | TGTGCCAGCACCCTAGGGGGAGGGGCCTACTATGGCTACACCTTC
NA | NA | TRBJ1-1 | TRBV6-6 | CASSYSDSLNTEAFF | TGTGCCAGCAGTTACTCGGACAGCTTGAACACTGAAGCTTTCTTT
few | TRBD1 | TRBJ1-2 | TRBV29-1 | CSGTTGAYGYTF | TGCAGCGGGACGACAGGGGCCTATGGCTACACCTTC
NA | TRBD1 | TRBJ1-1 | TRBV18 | CASSPRGQGNTEAFF | TGTGCCAGCTCACCGCGGGGACAGGGTAACACTGAAGCTTTCTTT
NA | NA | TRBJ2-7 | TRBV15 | CATSRGRALSSYEQYF | TGTGCCACCAGCAGAGGCAGGGCCCTCAGCTCCTACGAGCAGTACTTC
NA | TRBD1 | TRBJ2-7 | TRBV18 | CASSRDSKHYEQYF | TGTGCCAGCTCAAGGGACAGTAAGCACTACGAGCAGTACTTC
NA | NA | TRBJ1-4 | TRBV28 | CASSLSVGEKLFF | TGTGCCAGCAGTTTATCGGTCGGTGAAAAACTGTTTTTT
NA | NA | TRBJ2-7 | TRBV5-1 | CASSLDSRVGSYEQYF | TGCGCCAGCAGCTTGGACAGTCGAGTCGGCTCCTACGAGCAGTACTTC
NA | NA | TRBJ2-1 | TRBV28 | CASSLKFRQFF | TGTGCCAGCAGCCTAAAGTTTCGGCAGTTCTTC
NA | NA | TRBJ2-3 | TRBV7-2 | CASSRSGRATDTQYF | TGTGCCAGCAGTCGGAGCGGGCGGGCCACAGATACGCAGTATTTT
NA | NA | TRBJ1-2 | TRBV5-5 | CASSSLAPSGGTTYGYTF | TGTGCCAGCAGCTCCCTAGCCCCGTCAGGCGGTACGACCTATGGCTACACCTTC
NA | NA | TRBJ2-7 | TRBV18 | CASSPPGPAGDEQYF | TGTGCCAGCTCACCTCCCGGCCCGGCAGGGGACGAGCAGTACTTC
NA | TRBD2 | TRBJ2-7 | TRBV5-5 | CASSLVPSGGYYEQYF | TGTGCCAGCAGCTTGGTCCCTAGCGGGGGTTACTACGAGCAGTACTTC
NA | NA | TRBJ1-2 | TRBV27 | CASSATRGGGYTF | TGTGCCAGCAGTGCCACGCGGGGGGGCGGCTACACCTTC
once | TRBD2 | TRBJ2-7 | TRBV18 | CASSPPGLVGDEQYF | TGTGCCAGCTCACCACCGGGACTAGTTGGAGACGAGCAGTACTTC
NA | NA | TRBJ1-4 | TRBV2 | CASSLLTATNEKLFF | TGTGCCAGCAGTTTATTGACAGCAACTAATGAAAAACTGTTTTTT